The entry below gives a single T cell receptor (beta chain) sequence along with its context. The data are from a study of blood T cell repertoires in COVID-19. Turning to the study itself: Spain, Italy and the United States supplied samples that represented acute and convalescent COVID-19. Sources were T cells, B-cell-depleted T cells, or PBMCs; the material itself was cDNA or gDNA.

CDR1 and CDR2 from the germline V gene are WNHNN and SYGVQD (reference sequence). The V segment lost 2 bases and the J segment 8 bases; nucleotides outside the gene matches: 16. This CDR3 is built from 18 residues. Authors' processing steps: By means of reference gene primer amplification, nucleated cell counts were estimated. The protocol was immunoSEQ multiplex PCR, while the TCRdb copy is restricted to in-frame clones and leaves out a portion. That table furnishes V, J and clone size, whereas the DNA furnished D and trimming. The table has 100,000 or so clones, 65% to 90% seen once; the top ten hold 4% to 5%.

The chain uses TRBV10-1 and TRBJ2-1; 9 positions agree with TRBD2. This clonotype originated in a man between 45 and 60 years old with acute or convalescent COVID-19. Specimen: peripheral blood. The CDR3 loop reads CASSEDSVGREGKHEQFF. The DNA for the CDR3 is TGCGCCAGCAGTGAGGATTCTGTGGGGCGGGAGGGCAAGCATGAGCAGTTCTTC.